The present entry profiles one T cell receptor (beta chain) with its context. This sample was included in a study of blood T cell repertoires in COVID-19. Overall study context: Samples taken during acute and convalescent COVID-19 were collected in the United States, Italy and Spain. In each case, the material was cDNA or gDNA derived from T cells, B-cell-depleted T cells, or PBMCs.

In the original processing: Estimated nucleated cell counts came from reference gene primer amplification. Clones were sequenced by immunoSEQ multiplex PCR, and TCRdb holds only the in-frame ones, with some missing. V and J calls and clone size are as listed in that table; D and trimming were resolved from the DNA. The profile shows approximately 190,000 clones, around 85% of them singletons. The CDR3 is 17 amino acids. V shed 2 bases, J shed 4 bases, and the junction held 10 bases outside the gene matches. The germline gives CDR1 SGHRS, CDR2 YFSETQ. Sequencing used peripheral blood. The TCR comes from a man in his 70s with active or convalescent COVID-19. The gene calls are TRBV5-1 and TRBJ2-2, with TRBD2 identical over 8 bases. The CDR3 nucleotides read TGCGCCAGCAGCTTTGGTCTGCGGGGGGCATTCACCGGGGAGCTGTTTTTT. It yields the protein CASSFGLRGAFTGELFF. The full variable domain, rest sourced from reference TRBV5-1 and TRBJ2-2, is KAGVTQTPRYLIKTRGQQVTLSCSPISGHRSVSWYQQTPGQGLQFLFEYFSETQRNKGNFPGRFSGRQFSNSRSEMNVSTLELGDSALYLCASSFGLRGAFTGELFFGEGSRLTVL.